This T cell receptor beta chain is from a study of T-cell memory formation after mild COVID-19. Overall study: Clusters of TCRs were largely donor specific.

Turning to this clonotype: What it recognizes is unknown.

Via MiXCR, TCRdb re-called the 5' RACE reads, giving one row per CDR3 protein. The table shows around 300,000 distinct CDR3 sequences, with roughly a fifth occurring only once. Whole-study findings and limits: Clones that got smaller from day 15 to 85 had even CD4/CD8, while clones growing later tipped toward CD4+. CD4+ contracting clones lay mainly in CM and EM, CD8+ ones in EMRA.

The CDR3 length is 13 residues. V gave up 4 bases and J gave up 5 bases, with 10 bases separating them. Germline CDR1 is MNHNS and CDR2 is SASEGT. Sequencing was done on a sample of PBMCs or a T cell subset sorted from them (not recorded which). The clonotype originates from a man aged 18 to 29 who had mild COVID-19 (a few samples of this study predate the infection). Cell type and time point are not known. V and J are TRBV6-1 and TRBJ2-3, with D possibly being TRBD1 (5 bases). In nucleotides, the CDR3 is TGTGCCAGCAGTGGGGGCCGTAGAGATACGCAGTATTTT. This gives the protein CASSGGRRDTQYF.